A selection of T cell receptor beta chains follows, all from one sample in a study of T cell responses to AZD1222 COVID-19 vaccine. Method: immunoSEQ multiplex PCR; TCRdb's copy keeps in-frame clones and lacks some. The repertoire holds about 140,000 clones, with around 90% as singletons. The sample here was peripheral blood, taken on day 0 of AZD1222 vaccination. These receptors all stem from an adult in good health. The CDR3 runs from the conserved cysteine through the conserved F or W. D genes are given only for firm matches. Rows may omit the clone size; those that give it use once, few, many or a size class.

-	TRBD1	TRBJ1-4	TRBV7-9	CASSQGGVTTNEKLFF	TGTGCCAGCAGCCAGGGGGGCGTAACAACTAATGAAAAACTGTTTTTT
-	-	TRBJ1-2	TRBV6-5	CASSISGEGYTF	TGTGCCAGCAGTATCTCGGGGGAGGGCTACACCTTC
-	-	TRBJ1-2	TRBV4-3	CASSQDRGAKNYGYTF	TGCGCCAGCAGCCAAGATCGGGGAGCGAAAAACTATGGCTACACCTTC
-	-	TRBJ2-7	TRBV10-2	CASSPGLIYEQYF	TGCGCCAGCAGTCCCGGGCTTATCTACGAGCAGTACTTC
-	TRBD1	TRBJ2-5	TRBV24-1	CATSDPDRGKETQYF	TGTGCCACCAGTGACCCGGACAGGGGAAAAGAGACCCAGTACTTC
-	-	TRBJ2-7	TRBV2	CASSDRRYYEQYF	TGTGCCAGCAGTGACAGGAGATACTACGAGCAGTACTTC
-	-	TRBJ1-1	TRBV7-2	CASSLGSGVNTEAFF	TGTGCCAGCAGCCTTGGATCAGGGGTGAACACTGAAGCTTTCTTT
-	TRBD1	TRBJ2-1	TRBV12-5	CASGLVSKHRTGGYNEQFF	TGTGCTAGTGGTTTGGTATCAAAGCACCGGACAGGGGGCTACAATGAGCAGTTCTTC
-	-	TRBJ2-2	TRBV9	CASSVVPGANTGELFF	TGTGCCAGCAGCGTAGTTCCGGGGGCGAACACCGGGGAGCTGTTTTTT
-	-	TRBJ2-7	TRBV29-1	CSVEVTGLGNEQYF	TGCAGCGTTGAAGTTACGGGCCTCGGGAACGAGCAGTACTTC
-	-	TRBJ1-2	TRBV28	CASRGSYGYTF	TGTGCCAGCAGAGGAAGCTATGGCTACACCTTC
-	-	TRBJ2-1	TRBV19	CASKGMVNSYNEQFF	TGTGCCAGTAAGGGGATGGTTAACTCCTACAATGAGCAGTTCTTC
-	TRBD1	TRBJ2-3	TRBV5-1	CASTAAGGDTQYF	TGCGCCAGCACCGCGGCAGGGGGAGATACGCAGTATTTT
-	-	TRBJ2-7	TRBV28	CASSFPAPYEQYF	TGTGCCAGCAGTTTCCCCGCCCCCTACGAGCAGTACTTC
-	-	TRBJ1-6	TRBV3-1/TRBV3-2	CASSLNRLNSPLHF	TGTGCCAGCAGCCTTAACAGGTTAAATTCACCCCTCCACTTT
-	TRBD1	TRBJ1-1	TRBV29-1	CSVEGRGPGYTEAFF	TGCAGCGTTGAAGGCAGGGGGCCGGGGTACACTGAAGCTTTCTTT
once	TRBD2	TRBJ2-3	TRBV9	CASSGTSGISTDTQYF	TGTGCCAGCAGCGGGACTAGCGGGATTAGCACAGATACGCAGTATTTT
once	TRBD2	TRBJ2-1	TRBV19	CASQPGTSVGNEQFF	TGTGCCAGTCAACCCGGGACTAGCGTAGGGAATGAGCAGTTCTTC
-	-	TRBJ1-4	TRBV14	CASSQFGGYNEKLFF	TGTGCCAGCAGCCAATTTGGAGGATATAATGAAAAACTGTTTTTT
-	TRBD1	TRBJ1-2	TRBV5-1	CASTQGQVWEAGYTF	TGCGCCAGCACCCAAGGACAGGTTTGGGAAGCGGGCTACACCTTC
-	-	TRBJ1-1	TRBV6-4	CASSLDTSNTEAFF	TGTGCCAGCAGTCTGGACACTTCCAACACTGAAGCTTTCTTT
-	TRBD2	TRBJ2-2	TRBV6-5	CASSYPSGRTGELFF	TGTGCCAGCAGTTACCCTAGCGGGAGGACCGGGGAGCTGTTTTTT
-	-	TRBJ1-3	TRBV4-1	CASSPYGALLTSGNTIYF	TGCGCCAGCAGCCCATATGGGGCTCTCCTCACCTCTGGAAACACCATATATTTT
-	-	TRBJ1-2	TRBV7-2	CASSLDFQGGHYGYTF	TGTGCCAGCAGCTTAGATTTCCAGGGCGGTCACTATGGCTACACCTTC
-	-	TRBJ1-3	TRBV5-6	CASSLIDTSGNTIYF	TGTGCCAGCAGCTTGATAGACACCTCGGGAAACACCATATATTTT
-	-	TRBJ1-2	TRBV5-6	CASSLTGEYYGYTF	TGTGCCAGCAGCTTAACAGGAGAATACTATGGCTACACCTTC
-	TRBD2	TRBJ2-1	TRBV7-2	CASSLESGNSYNEQFF	TGTGCCAGCAGCTTGGAAAGCGGGAACTCCTACAATGAGCAGTTCTTC
-	TRBD1	TRBJ1-2	TRBV29-1	CSTNSPPMGQIYGYTF	TGCAGCACTAATTCCCCCCCAATGGGACAGATCTATGGCTACACCTTC
-	-	TRBJ1-1	TRBV21-1	CASSSGGVCTEAFF	TGTGCCAGCAGCTCAGGGGGGGTTTGCACTGAAGCTTTCTTT
few	-	TRBJ2-1	TRBV14	CASSQVTPGEQFF	TGTGCCAGCAGCCAAGTGACCCCCGGAGAGCAGTTCTTC
-	TRBD2	TRBJ2-3	TRBV5-8	CASSLGSGRAGATDTQYF	TGTGCCAGCAGCTTGGGGAGCGGGAGGGCCGGGGCCACAGATACGCAGTATTTT
-	-	TRBJ2-2	TRBV28	CASSSPGGLNTGELFF	TGTGCCAGCAGTAGTCCGGGCGGGTTGAACACCGGGGAGCTGTTTTTT
once	TRBD1	TRBJ1-6	TRBV27	CASSGQGAYNSPLHF	TGTGCCAGCAGTGGACAGGGCGCCTATAATTCACCCCTCCACTTT
-	-	TRBJ1-2	TRBV28	CASSLFQGPIYGYTF	TGTGCCAGCAGTTTATTCCAGGGGCCGATCTATGGCTACACCTTC
-	TRBD1	TRBJ1-6	TRBV5-4	CASSSAGDRRNSPLHF	TGTGCCAGCAGCTCGGCCGGGGACAGACGGAATTCACCCCTCCACTTT
-	TRBD1	TRBJ1-2	TRBV19	CASSLRTGNYGYTF	TGTGCCAGTAGTTTACGGACAGGGAACTATGGCTACACCTTC
-	TRBD1	TRBJ2-5	TRBV28	CASSYPGQGGETQYF	TGTGCCAGCAGTTACCCGGGACAGGGGGGGGAGACCCAGTACTTC
-	-	TRBJ2-2	TRBV11-2	CASSRGRNTGELFF	TGTGCCAGCAGCAGGGGCCGGAACACCGGGGAGCTGTTTTTT
-	-	TRBJ1-5	TRBV18	CASSPKQGHQPQHF	TGTGCCAGCTCACCAAAGCAGGGTCATCAGCCCCAGCATTTT
-	-	TRBJ2-1	TRBV27	CASSLPRSSYNEQFF	TGTGCCAGCAGTTTACCCAGGAGCTCCTACAATGAGCAGTTCTTC
-	-	TRBJ1-2	TRBV6-2/TRBV6-3	CASSYSGTPGDYGYTF	TGTGCCAGCAGCTACTCCGGGACGCCTGGGGACTATGGCTACACCTTC
-	-	TRBJ1-5	TRBV7-8	CASSLAEDPARQPQHF	TGTGCCAGCAGCTTAGCCGAGGACCCGGCGAGGCAGCCCCAGCATTTT